This T cell receptor beta chain was obtained from a study of human versus mouse CDR3 diversity and MHC coevolution (TCRdb year 2017). At the level of the whole study: The immunoSEQ assay was reported to detect one in 200,000 T cells and to minimize multiplex PCR amplification bias. Across mouse and human samples, the number of valid reads per sample ranged from roughly 0.6 x 10^7 to 1.8 x 10^7. Human naive CD4 T cell repertoires were used as a reference for TCR selection on multiple MHC II alleles and were compared with human-TCR-locus transgenic mice carrying single MHC II. The human cohort was made up of three healthy volunteer blood donors, who at collection were aged 30 to 40, 40 to 50 and 60 to 69, one donor in each range.

On the study overall, not on this receptor specifically: Among all compared groups, most of the three human donors had the lowest clonal inequality scores. Repertoire diversity was not regarded as directly comparable between humans and mice because human T cells were selected on several MHC II alleles. On average, humans had more CDR3 deletions and insertions than mice, indicating greater exonuclease and TdT activity. The largest TCR beta repertoire, around 1.5 million clonotypes, was estimated by iCHAO1 for humans, a finding likely attributable to selection by multiple MHC II molecules.

Fluorescence-activated cell sorting was used to isolate naive CD4 T cells, defined as CD45RO-negative and CD62L-positive, from PBMCs. From each donor, around 50 ml of fresh peripheral blood was taken, and Ficoll density centrifugation was then used to isolate PBMCs. All samples were sorted on a FACSAria III instrument and reached purity above 95%. From cysteine to phenylalanine, the CDR3 is 16 amino acids long. Only CDR3 DNA is held: 48 bases, read in frame from base 1. The germline V gene encodes CDR1 SGHRS and CDR2 YFSETQ. For this chain, trimming is 4 bases at the V end and 2 bases at the J end, and the number of junction bases without a gene match is 6. On this clone itself: What antigen it recognizes has not been identified. No qualities accompany the bases; no much larger clone lies one base away.

The QIAGEN blood and tissue kit was used to extract genomic DNA from sorted cells, and the DNA was quantified on a NanoDrop 1000. The immunoSEQ platform deep sequenced and quantified TCR alpha and beta chains by multiplex PCR of genomic DNA. Turning to the authors' computational methods: IMGT gene and region definitions were used for annotation of the TCR sequences. Out-of-frame rearrangements were used as a proxy for the preselection repertoire and compared with in-frame clonotypes. To estimate repertoire size, the study used the iCHAO1 estimator that comes with the immunoSEQ platform. Clonal inequality was measured with a Gini index on in-frame amino acid clonotypes, based on the Lorenz curve. Shared clonotypes were counted with the intersect function of the R package tcR, and similarity was scored with the Jaccard index. V, J and V-J usage frequencies went into a principal component analysis run with the R prcomp function, with no normalization applied. Held by TCRdb, this immuneACCESS table contains in-frame sequences only and omits some clones. Under half of the omission traces to an unresolved V gene where checked; the cause of the rest is unknown. That table gives V, J and clone size, and the DNA gave D and trimming. Present in this sample are about 77,000 clones, roughly 90% of which were seen just once. Clones ranked in the top ten supply over 0.12% of the sample.

This sequence was found in a person aged 25 to 75 in good health. The sequenced sample was naive CD4+ T cells from blood. The sample's cell subset or site label, in plain terms: CD45RO-negative CD62L-positive naive CD4 T cells. In this chain, TRBV5-1 is recombined with TRBJ2-3; the junction holds 11 bases that match TRBD1. Here is the DNA: TGCGCCAGCAGCCTACGGACAGGGGGCAACACAGATACGCAGTATTTT. It encodes CASSLRTGGNTDTQYF.